The entry below gives a single T cell receptor beta chain sequence along with its context. What antigen it recognizes has not been identified. One base away lies a much larger clone, so this may be a sequencing read error. The data derive from a study (dated by TCRdb to between 2014 and 2016). Broadly, across the study: The study tested whether tumor-infiltrating Tregs in breast cancer are recruited from blood Tregs or converted in situ from other CD4+ T cell subsets.

The Miltenyi Naive CD4+ T Cell Isolation kit was used to purify naive CD4+ T cells, and CD25 microbeads were used to remove Tregs. Tregs, naive and memory CD4+ T cells from tumor, blood and ipsilateral draining lymph nodes of a few breast cancer patients underwent full-length TCR alpha and beta sequencing. Tumor tissue and lymph nodes from ipsilateral axillary dissection were perfused with PBS, minced and digested with collagenase I and hyaluronidase. Ficoll density gradient centrifugation was used to isolate mononuclear cells from lymph nodes or from roughly 54 ml of peripheral blood. A purity exceeding 90% was confirmed by FACS for the sorted cell populations. The CDR3 covers 15 residues, taking in both the cysteine and the phenylalanine. Only the CDR3 region is kept as DNA, spanning 45 bases read in frame from base 1. Via the germline V gene, CDR1 is SGHTA and CDR2 FQGNSA. Trimming removed 1 base from V and 4 bases from J, leaving 13 bases between the germline ends.

General findings and caveats noted by the study authors: Tumor memory CD4+ T cell TCR gene usage clustered with blood and lymph node memory CD4+ cells and lymph node naive CD4+ cells. Tumor-infiltrating Treg TCR alpha and beta sequences overlapped most with tumor naive CD4+ T cells, then with blood naive CD4+ T cells. Rather than covering whole repertoires, validation in the larger cohort was restricted to a single TCR beta V-J rearrangement.

Full-length TCR variable regions were amplified by 5' RACE PCR with constant-region reverse primers, and semi-nested PCR with Nested Universal Primer A was subsequently performed. The ReliaPrep RNA Cell Miniprep System was used to extract total RNA, which was then reverse transcribed into 5'RACE-ready cDNA with the SMARTer RACE 5'/3' Kit. Full-length TCR alpha and beta libraries were barcoded with multiplex adaptors and sequenced on an Illumina MiSeq. Turning to the authors' computational methods: For each of nine subset-tissue groups, sequencing data from the five patients were pooled, and the groups were compared by unsupervised clustering of TCR gene usage. The Morisita-Horn index was used to calculate repertoire similarity, with shared sequences weighted by how much each contributed to each repertoire. The public reads were reanalyzed by TCRdb: fastp trimming at Q25, MiXCR alignment, in-frame beta chains only. For every CDR3 protein sequence, its rows merge into one entry that carries the most common genes and DNA. These V and J calls originate from TCRdb's pipeline instead of the authors' own analysis. This sample is represented by 7,000 to 9,000 distinct CDR3 sequences; about a quarter of them were singletons. The ten most abundant clones make up 4.6% of the sample.

The rearrangement joined TRBV7-2 to TRBJ1-2, and the D gene may be TRBD1, 5 bases matching. Sequencing used naive CD4+ T cells sorted from a lymph node. The cell subset or site label, as the study defines it: naive CD4+ T cells, CD4+CD45RA+CD25-. This receptor was identified in a female donor with breast cancer. The sequence in DNA is TGTGCCAGCAGCTTAGATTACAGGACCAGCTATGGCTACACCTTC. Translated, this is CASSLDYRTSYGYTF.